The 22 T cell receptor beta chains given below trace back to one sample, sequenced in a study of OX40 agonist ivuxolimab in advanced cancers. The method was immunoSEQ multiplex PCR; TCRdb's version includes in-frame clones alone and lacks a portion of them. In the table there are tens of thousands of clones, roughly four fifths of which are singletons. This material consisted of CD4+ or CD8+ T cells sorted from blood, taken in a trial of the OX40 agonist ivuxolimab. Receptor source: an adult with an advanced solid tumor such as melanoma, head and neck, liver or kidney cancer.

The chain couples TRBV9 to TRBJ2-7; D not certain. Germline values: CDR1 SGDLS, CDR2 YYNGEE. Trimming left V 4 bases short and J 1 base short, with 9 bases between. This CDR3 has 13 residues. The CDR3 DNA sequence: TGTGCCAGCAGCTCCACAGTATCCTACGAGCAGTACTTC. Translated: CASSSTVSYEQYF.

V and J are TRBV5-1 and TRBJ1-5; D is undetermined. The germline V and J ends were trimmed by 0 bases and 3 bases, with 4 bases remaining between them. Germline V lookup: CDR1 SGHRS, CDR2 YFSETQ. This CDR3 comprises 13 residues. The CDR3 here is CASSLDDNQPQHF. CDR3 DNA: TGCGCCAGCAGCTTGGACGACAATCAGCCCCAGCATTTT.

The gene calls are TRBV7-3 and TRBJ2-6; 11 bases fit TRBD1. The CDR3 extends over 19 amino acids. With V trimmed by 1 base and J by 0 bases, 5 bases remained unmatched. Germline CDR1 reads SGHTA; CDR2 reads FQGTGA. DNA for the CDR3: TGTGCCAGCAGCTTAAGGAGGACAGGGGGCGCCTCTGGGGCCAACGTCCTGACTTTC. Translation: CASSLRRTGGASGANVLTF.

The V call is TRBV6-5, the J call TRBJ2-7; maybe TRBD1 (5 bases). Germline CDR1 and CDR2: MNHEY and SVGAGI. The CDR3 length is 15 residues. V lost 5 bases to trimming and J lost 0 bases, with 14 bases between them. CDR3 amino acids: CASSSTGILSYEQYF. In nucleotides, the CDR3 is TGTGCCAGCAGTAGCACAGGCATCCTCTCCTACGAGCAGTACTTC.

This chain joins TRBV7-6 and TRBJ2-7; D gene ambiguous. The V and J ends lost 0 bases and 9 bases respectively, with 12 bases between them. This CDR3 is built from 13 residues. Germline V gives CDR1 SGHVS, CDR2 FNYEAQ. CDR3 sequence reads: CASSLAGFWGQYF. Written as DNA, the CDR3 is TGTGCCAGCAGCTTAGCGGGGTTTTGGGGGCAGTACTTC.

The CDR3 sequence: CASSSNREQFF. For the CDR3, the DNA is TGTGCCAGCAGTTCCAACCGTGAGCAGTTCTTC. The chain is built from TRBV28 and TRBJ2-1; D is uncertain. Trimming took off 4 bases at V and 9 bases at J, with 7 bases between the two ends. The germline CDR1 and CDR2 sequences are MDHEN and SYDVKM. The CDR3 loop spans 11 amino acids.

The V call is TRBV28, the J call TRBJ2-3; perhaps TRBD1 as D (6 bases). This CDR3 region has 15 residues. Per germline, CDR1 MDHEN and CDR2 SYDVKM. Trimming stripped 6 bases from V and 2 bases from J, with 15 bases between. CDR3 coding DNA: TGTGCCAGCAGGTCGATGGACAGCAACACAGATACGCAGTATTTT. This translates into CASRSMDSNTDTQYF.

The V gene is TRBV28, the J gene TRBJ1-1; 10 bases fit TRBD1. V was pared by 8 bases and J by 11 bases, with 11 bases of the junction left unmatched. Looked up from germline, CDR1 is MDHEN and CDR2 is SYDVKM. This CDR3 has 13 amino acids. CDR3 coding DNA: TGTGCCAGCTGCGACAGGGGGCGGACTCCTGCTTTCTTT. Encoded protein: CASCDRGRTPAFF.

The V call is TRBV12-5, the J call TRBJ2-1, with D perhaps TRBD1 (6 bases). The V gene lost 1 base and the J gene lost 10 bases, with 11 bases spanning the gap. CDR3 size: 13 residues. The germline CDR1 and CDR2 sequences are LGHNT and FRNRAP. The CDR3 protein is CASGLAPGQEQFF. The CDR3 region has the DNA TGTGCTAGTGGTTTGGCCCCTGGACAGGAGCAGTTCTTC.

The gene calls are TRBV6-4 and TRBJ1-1; 9 nucleotides agree with TRBD1. The J segment lost 6 bases and the V segment lost 6 bases, leaving 11 bases of the junction unmatched. The CDR3 totals 15 residues. Germline V gives CDR1 MRHNA, CDR2 SNTAGT. The CDR3 DNA reads TGTGCCAGCAGGGCCGGGACAGGGTATCTCGCTGAAGCTTTCTTT. Protein product: CASRAGTGYLAEAFF.

CDR3 nucleotides: TGTGCCAGCAGCCGGGAGGAGGGGAATTACAATGAGCAGTTCTTC. It encodes CASSREEGNYNEQFF. The rearrangement links TRBV13 to TRBJ2-1, with TRBD2 matching over 7 bases. Germline V lookup: CDR1 PRHDT, CDR2 FYEKMQ (reference sequence). The J segment lost 4 bases and the V segment lost 5 bases, leaving 8 bases of the junction unmatched. There are 15 residues in the CDR3.

This sequence joins TRBV7-2 and TRBJ1-1, with 7 positions matching TRBD1. Germline V gene data show CDR1 as SGHTA and CDR2 as FQGNSA. This CDR3 comprises 14 residues. V shed 6 bases and J 0 bases; nucleotides not matched to a gene: 4. CDR3 region: CASREGQLNTEAFF. CDR3 DNA sequence: TGTGCCAGCAGGGAGGGACAGTTGAACACTGAAGCTTTCTTT.

The rearrangement joins TRBV12-5 to TRBJ2-3, with TRBD1 identical over 10 bases. Germline V gene sequence: CDR1 LGHNT, CDR2 FRNRAP. The CDR3 runs to 16 residues. After removal of 1 base from V and 4 bases from J, the junction contained 5 bases not matched to a gene. The DNA of the CDR3 is TGTGCTAGTGGTTTGGCGACAGGGGGCGCCGCAGATACGCAGTATTTT. Translating gives CASGLATGGAADTQYF.

There are a few counts of this clone. The chain uses TRBV7-6 and TRBJ2-3; the D is unclear. This CDR3 is built from 15 residues. Between the trimmed V and J ends, which lost 5 bases and 3 bases, there was a span of 15 bases. The germline V gene encodes CDR1 SGHVS and CDR2 FNYEAQ. CDR3 in DNA: TGTGCCAGCAGCCCCGGCTTGGATGTGACAGATACGCAGTATTTT. This encodes CASSPGLDVTDTQYF.

The chain recombines TRBV5-1 with TRBJ1-2, with TRBD1 matching 7 bases. V lost 3 bases to trimming and J lost 4 bases; unmatched junction nucleotides: 6. The germline V gene has CDR1 SGHRS and CDR2 YFSETQ. The CDR3 spans 14 residues. The CDR3 spells CASSSGTASYGYTF. The DNA for the CDR3 is TGCGCCAGCAGCTCCGGGACAGCGAGCTATGGCTACACCTTC.

J is TRBJ2-3 and V is TRBV28, with 9 bases identical to TRBD2. Germline-derived CDR1 and CDR2 are MDHEN and SYDVKM. V shed 6 bases, J shed 1 base, and the junction held 2 bases outside the gene matches. The length of the CDR3 is 14 residues. CDR3 in DNA: TGTGCCAGCAGAGCGGGGGGTGGCACAGATACGCAGTATTTT. This sequence encodes CASRAGGGTDTQYF.

The chain links TRBV14 to TRBJ2-3, with 7 nucleotides matching TRBD1. The CDR3 contains 16 residues. The junction had 9 bases not matched to a gene; V was cut back by 4 bases and J by 2 bases. Germline CDR1 and CDR2: SGHDN and FVKESK. CDR3 amino acids: CASSPPGTVLTDTQYF. The DNA of the CDR3 is TGTGCCAGCAGCCCCCCGGGGACAGTCCTCACAGATACGCAGTATTTT.

The rearrangement links TRBV5-1 to TRBJ2-7, with D maybe TRBD1 (6 bases). The CDR3 length is 12 residues. V shed 3 bases and J shed 7 bases, with 11 bases lying between them. Germline V gene lookup returns CDR1 SGHRS and CDR2 YFSETQ. The CDR3 protein is CASSSQGKEQYF. The DNA for the CDR3 is TGCGCCAGCAGCTCGCAGGGGAAAGAGCAGTACTTC.

The chain employs TRBV27 and TRBJ2-7; D is possibly TRBD2 (6 bases). This CDR3 region has 13 residues. Trimming shortened V by 3 bases and J by 1 base, and 7 bases separated the two germline ends. Germline loops: CDR1 MNHEY, CDR2 SMNVEV (reference sequence). CDR3 loop: CASSFRESYEQYF. CDR3 in DNA: TGTGCCAGCAGTTTCCGGGAGTCCTACGAGCAGTACTTC.

The chain carries TRBV7-8 and TRBJ2-1; 14 bases match TRBD2. The length of the CDR3 is 16 residues. Germline assignment: CDR1 SGHVS and CDR2 FQNEAQ. J lost 5 bases, V lost 5 bases, and 5 bases had no gene match. CDR3 loop: CASSPTSGGADNEQFF. The CDR3 DNA is TGTGCCAGCAGCCCGACTAGCGGGGGGGCGGACAATGAGCAGTTCTTC.

V gene TRBV30 combines with J gene TRBJ2-7; tentatively, D is TRBD1 or TRBD2 (5 bases each). The CDR3 sequence is 13 residues long. V was shortened by 1 base and J by 5 bases, with 12 bases between the two germline ends. The V gene's germline CDR1 is GTSNPN and CDR2 SVGIG (reference sequence). The CDR3 loop is CAWSGAGSHEQYF. The CDR3, as DNA: TGTGCCTGGAGTGGGGCAGGGAGCCACGAGCAGTACTTC.

About this clone: Given a much more abundant clone one base away, this may be a read error. This chain joins TRBV7-3 and TRBJ2-2, with TRBD2 as a possible D gene (5 bases). This CDR3 is built from 14 residues. V shed 2 bases and J shed 4 bases, with 8 bases lying between them. From germline, CDR1 is SGHTA and CDR2 FQGTGA. The CDR3 DNA reads as TGTGCCAGCAGCTTAGCGGCGGGCACCGGGGAGCTGTTTTTT. This sequence encodes CASSLAAGTGELFF.